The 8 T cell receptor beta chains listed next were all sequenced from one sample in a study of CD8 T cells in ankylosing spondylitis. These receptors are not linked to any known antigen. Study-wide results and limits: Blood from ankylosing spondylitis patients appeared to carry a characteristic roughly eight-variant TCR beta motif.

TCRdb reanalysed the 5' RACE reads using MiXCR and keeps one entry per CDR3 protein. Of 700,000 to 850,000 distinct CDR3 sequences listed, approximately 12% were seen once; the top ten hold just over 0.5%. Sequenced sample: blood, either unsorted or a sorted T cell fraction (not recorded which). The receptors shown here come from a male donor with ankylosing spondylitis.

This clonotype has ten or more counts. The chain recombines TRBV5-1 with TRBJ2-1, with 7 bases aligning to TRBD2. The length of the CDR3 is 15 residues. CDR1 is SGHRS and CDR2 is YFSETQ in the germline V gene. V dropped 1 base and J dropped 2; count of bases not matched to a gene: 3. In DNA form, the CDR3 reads TGCGCCAGCAGCTTGAAGCGGGGCACCTACAATGAGCAGTTCTTC. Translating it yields CASSLKRGTYNEQFF.

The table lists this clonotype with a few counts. CDR3 bases: TGTGCCACCAGTGTCCCCGACAGTTTCTCCTACAATGAGCAGTTCTTC. Translated, it gives CATSVPDSFSYNEQFF. This chain connects TRBV24-1 to TRBJ2-1; tentatively, D is TRBD1 (5 bases). The V end lost 5 bases, the J end lost 0 bases, and 13 bases lay between the germline ends. The CDR3 spans 16 residues. CDR1 and CDR2 from the germline V gene are KGHDR and SFDVKD.

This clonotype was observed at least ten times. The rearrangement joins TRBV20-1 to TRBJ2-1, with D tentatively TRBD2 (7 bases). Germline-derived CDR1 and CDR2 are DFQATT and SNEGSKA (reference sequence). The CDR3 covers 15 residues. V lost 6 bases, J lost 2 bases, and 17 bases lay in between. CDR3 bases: TGCAGTGCACCCAAGGGGGGGCTTACCTACAATGAGCAGTTCTTC. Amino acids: CSAPKGGLTYNEQFF.

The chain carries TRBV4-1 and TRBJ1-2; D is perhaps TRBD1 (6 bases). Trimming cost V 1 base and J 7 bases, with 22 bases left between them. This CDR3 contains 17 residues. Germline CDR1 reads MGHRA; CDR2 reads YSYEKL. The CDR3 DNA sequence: TGCGCCAGCAGCCAAGTGCCTCTGGGGCAGGGGAGTTTTGGCTACACCTTC. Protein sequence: CASSQVPLGQGSFGYTF.

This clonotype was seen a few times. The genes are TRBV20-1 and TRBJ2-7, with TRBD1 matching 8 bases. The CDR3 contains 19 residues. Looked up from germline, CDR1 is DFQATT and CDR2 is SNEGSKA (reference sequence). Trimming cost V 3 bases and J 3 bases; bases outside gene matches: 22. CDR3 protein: CSARKGPFKDRGEVYEQYF. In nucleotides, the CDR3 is TGCAGTGCTAGGAAAGGCCCATTTAAAGACAGGGGTGAAGTCTACGAGCAGTACTTC.

The CDR3 loop reads CASSLRPGRGGYADTQYF. The CDR3 DNA follows: TGTGCCAGCAGCTTAAGACCCGGACGGGGGGGGTACGCAGATACGCAGTATTTT. The chain is built from TRBV11-1 and TRBJ2-3; 8 positions agree with TRBD2. The CDR3 sequence is 18 residues long. Germline V CDR1 and CDR2: SGHAT, FQDESV (reference sequence). J lost 4 bases, V lost 2 bases, and 14 bases had no gene match.

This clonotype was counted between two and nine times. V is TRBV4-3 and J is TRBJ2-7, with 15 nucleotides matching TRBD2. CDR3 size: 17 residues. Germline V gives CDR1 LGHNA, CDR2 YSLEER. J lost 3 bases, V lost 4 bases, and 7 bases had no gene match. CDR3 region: CASSRRTSGGEGYEQYF. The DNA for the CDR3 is TGCGCCAGCAGCCGGAGGACTAGCGGGGGGGAGGGCTACGAGCAGTACTTC.

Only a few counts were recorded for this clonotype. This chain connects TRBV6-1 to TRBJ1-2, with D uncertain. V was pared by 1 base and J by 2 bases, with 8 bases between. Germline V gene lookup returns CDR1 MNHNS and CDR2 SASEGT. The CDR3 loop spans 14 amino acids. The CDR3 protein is CASSEGGRNYGYTF. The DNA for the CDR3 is TGTGCCAGCAGTGAAGGAGGAAGGAACTATGGCTACACCTTC.